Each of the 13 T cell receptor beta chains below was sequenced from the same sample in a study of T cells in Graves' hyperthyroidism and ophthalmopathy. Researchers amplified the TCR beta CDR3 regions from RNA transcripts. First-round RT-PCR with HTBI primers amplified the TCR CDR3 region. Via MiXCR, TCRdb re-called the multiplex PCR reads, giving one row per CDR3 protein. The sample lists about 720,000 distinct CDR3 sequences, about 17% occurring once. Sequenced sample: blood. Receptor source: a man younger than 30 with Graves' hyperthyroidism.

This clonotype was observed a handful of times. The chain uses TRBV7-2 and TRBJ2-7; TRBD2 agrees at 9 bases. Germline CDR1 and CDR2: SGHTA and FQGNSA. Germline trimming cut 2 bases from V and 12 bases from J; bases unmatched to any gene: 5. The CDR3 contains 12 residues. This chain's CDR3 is CASSLLAGWPYF. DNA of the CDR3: TGTGCCAGCAGCTTACTAGCGGGATGGCCGTACTTC.

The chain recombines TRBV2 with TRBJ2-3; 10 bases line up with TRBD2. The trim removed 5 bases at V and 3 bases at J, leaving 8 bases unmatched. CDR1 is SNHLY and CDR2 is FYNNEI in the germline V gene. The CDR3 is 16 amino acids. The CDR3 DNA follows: TGTGCCAGCAGTATGATCCTAGCGGGAGAGACAGATACGCAGTATTTT. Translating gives CASSMILAGETDTQYF.

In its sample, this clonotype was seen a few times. CDR3 DNA: TGCAGTGCTAGAGACGCCGGGACCGTGAGCACAGATACGCAGTATTTT. As protein: CSARDAGTVSTDTQYF. The chain has TRBV20-1 and TRBJ2-3, with D perhaps matching TRBD1 or TRBD2 (5 bases each). The CDR3 spans 16 residues. V was pared by 0 bases and J by 0 bases, with 13 bases between. CDR1 is DFQATT, CDR2 SNEGSKA, per germline (reference sequence).

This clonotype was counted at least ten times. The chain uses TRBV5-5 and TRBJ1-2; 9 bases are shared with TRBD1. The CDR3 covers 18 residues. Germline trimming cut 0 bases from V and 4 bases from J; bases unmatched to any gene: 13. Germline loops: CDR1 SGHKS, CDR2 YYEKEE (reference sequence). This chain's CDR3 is CASSLDWGQGPPVYGYTF. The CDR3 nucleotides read TGTGCCAGCAGCTTGGACTGGGGACAGGGACCCCCCGTCTATGGCTACACCTTC.

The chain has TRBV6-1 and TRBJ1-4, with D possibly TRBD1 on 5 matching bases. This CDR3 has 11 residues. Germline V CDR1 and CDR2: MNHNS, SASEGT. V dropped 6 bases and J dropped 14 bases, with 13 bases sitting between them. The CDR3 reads CASRGDSSLFF. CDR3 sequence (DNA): TGTGCCAGCAGGGGGGACTCTAGCCTGTTTTTT.

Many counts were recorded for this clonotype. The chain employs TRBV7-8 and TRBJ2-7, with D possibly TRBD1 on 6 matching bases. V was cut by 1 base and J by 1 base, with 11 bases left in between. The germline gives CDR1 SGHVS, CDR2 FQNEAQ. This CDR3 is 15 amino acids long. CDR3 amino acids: CASSLVLGASYEQYF. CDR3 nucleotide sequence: TGTGCCAGCAGCTTAGTACTGGGGGCGTCCTACGAGCAGTACTTC.

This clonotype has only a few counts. This CDR3 is CASSVSRVSGTYEQYF. In DNA form, the CDR3 reads TGTGCCAGCAGCGTGTCCCGCGTAAGCGGGACCTACGAGCAGTACTTC. The chain joins TRBV9 to TRBJ2-7, with TRBD2 matching 7 bases. The length of the CDR3 is 16 residues. Germline V gives CDR1 SGDLS, CDR2 YYNGEE. The trim removed 2 bases at V and 2 bases at J, leaving 10 bases unmatched.

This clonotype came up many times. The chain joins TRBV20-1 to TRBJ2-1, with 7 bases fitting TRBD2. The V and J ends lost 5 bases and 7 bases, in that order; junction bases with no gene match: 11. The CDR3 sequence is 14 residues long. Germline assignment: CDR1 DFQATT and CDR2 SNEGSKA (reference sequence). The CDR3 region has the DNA TGCAGTGCTCAGAGTGGGAGGGGAGTTAATGAGCAGTTCTTC. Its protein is CSAQSGRGVNEQFF.

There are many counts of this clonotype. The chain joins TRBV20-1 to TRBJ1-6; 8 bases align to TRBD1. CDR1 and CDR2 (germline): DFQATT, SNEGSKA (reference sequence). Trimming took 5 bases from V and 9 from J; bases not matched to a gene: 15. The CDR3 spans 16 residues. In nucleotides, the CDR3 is TGCAGTGCTGCTCCTGCTGATCAGGGGGCTGGTTCACCCCTCCACTTT. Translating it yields CSAAPADQGAGSPLHF.

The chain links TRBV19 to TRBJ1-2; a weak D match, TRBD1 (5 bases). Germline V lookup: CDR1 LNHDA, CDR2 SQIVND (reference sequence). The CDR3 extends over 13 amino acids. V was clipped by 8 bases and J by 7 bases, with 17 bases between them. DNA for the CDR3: TGTGCCAGTGTTCGGGGGGGACTCGGTGGCTACACCTTC. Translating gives CASVRGGLGGYTF. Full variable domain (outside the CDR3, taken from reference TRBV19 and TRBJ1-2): DGGITQSPKYLFRKEGQNVTLSCEQNLNHDAMYWYRQDPGQGLRLIYYSQIVNDFQKGDIAEGYSVSREKKESFPLTVTSAQKNPTAFYLCASVRGGLGGYTFGSGTRLTVV.

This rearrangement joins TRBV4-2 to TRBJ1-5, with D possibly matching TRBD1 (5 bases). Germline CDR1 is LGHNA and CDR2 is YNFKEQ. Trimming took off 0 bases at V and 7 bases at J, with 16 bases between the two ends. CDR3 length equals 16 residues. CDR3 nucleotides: TGTGCCAGCAGCCAAGAGAAGGGGAAAGGATGGCAGCCCCAGCATTTT. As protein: CASSQEKGKGWQPQHF.

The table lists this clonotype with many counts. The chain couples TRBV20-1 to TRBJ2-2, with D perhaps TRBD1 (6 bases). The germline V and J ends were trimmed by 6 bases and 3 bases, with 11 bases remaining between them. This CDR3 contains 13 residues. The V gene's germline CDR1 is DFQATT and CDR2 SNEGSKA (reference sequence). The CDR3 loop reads CSAVQGYTGELFF. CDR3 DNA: TGCAGTGCCGTACAGGGCTACACCGGGGAGCTGTTTTTT.

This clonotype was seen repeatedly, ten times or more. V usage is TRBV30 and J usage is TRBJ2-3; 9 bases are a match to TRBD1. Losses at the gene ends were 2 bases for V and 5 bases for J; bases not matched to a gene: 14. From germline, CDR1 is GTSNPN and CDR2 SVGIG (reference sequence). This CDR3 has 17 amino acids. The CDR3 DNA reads TGTGCCTGGAGTTTAGCCGCCGGGACAGGGCAAGAAGATACGCAGTATTTT. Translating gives CAWSLAAGTGQEDTQYF.